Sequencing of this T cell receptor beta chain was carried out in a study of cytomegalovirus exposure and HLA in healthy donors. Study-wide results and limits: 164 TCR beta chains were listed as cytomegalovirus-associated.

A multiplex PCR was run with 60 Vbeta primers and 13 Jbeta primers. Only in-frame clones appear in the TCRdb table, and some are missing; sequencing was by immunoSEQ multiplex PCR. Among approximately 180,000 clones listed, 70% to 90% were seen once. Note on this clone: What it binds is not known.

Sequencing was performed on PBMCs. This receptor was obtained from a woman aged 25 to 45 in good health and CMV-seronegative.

CDR3 in DNA: TGTGCCAGCAGTTTATTGTCGGGACAGGGCATCTACAATGAGCAGTTCTTC. Translation gives CASSLLSGQGIYNEQFF. The V call is TRBV28, the J call TRBJ2-1; 9 bases match TRBD1. Germline V gives CDR1 MDHEN, CDR2 SYDVKM. This CDR3 region has 17 residues. With V trimmed by 1 base and J by 3 bases, 7 bases remained unmatched.